This TCR beta chain was recorded in a study of cytomegalovirus exposure and HLA in healthy donors. CDR3 length: 15 amino acids. The germline CDR1 and CDR2 sequences are SQVTM and ANQGSEA. V lost 4 bases and J lost 1, with 16 bases in between. Points on this clone: Its antigen is currently unknown.

Use of 60 Vbeta and 13 Jbeta primers characterized the PCR. Sequencing used immunoSEQ multiplex PCR; TCRdb keeps in-frame clones, though not all of them. The data show roughly 120,000 clones, around 73% seen once. Study-level results: Certain indistinguishable V segments, among them TRBV6-2 and TRBV6-3, were excluded. A classifier reportedly called cytomegalovirus status with high sensitivity and specificity. Fewer N-insertions than the approximately 700-donor mean were reportedly shown by an Asian-associated ancestry cluster in a later analysis.

This chain uses TRBV29-1 with TRBJ1-1, with D possibly being TRBD1 (5 bases). The clonotype originates from a woman between 40 and 50 years old in good health and CMV-seropositive. The sample taken for sequencing was PBMCs. Here the CDR3 reads CSVGGKAGKNTEAFF. The CDR3 DNA follows: TGCAGCGTTGGGGGGAAGGCGGGGAAGAACACTGAAGCTTTCTTT.